This TCR beta chain came from a study of CD8+CD57+ T cells in acquired aplastic anemia. Study as a whole: The mean DNA yield obtained from sorted CD4+ and CD8+ cells came to roughly 3.4 ug. The study, taken as a whole, reports: CD8+ Simpson's diversity in patients was not significantly different from that in controls. In common between the patients and the controls were twenty-nine CD8+ CDR3 sequences.

Trimming stripped 0 bases from V and 7 bases from J, with 13 bases between. Germline CDR1 reads SGDLS; CDR2 reads YYNGEE. The CDR3 sequence is 15 residues long. CDR3 and TCR beta VDJ profiling relied on genomic DNA as the template. TCRdb processed the reads anew with MiXCR; each CDR3 protein has one entry. Among some 160,000 distinct CDR3 sequences listed, about 50% were seen once. Patients selected for sequencing had displayed CD8+CD57+ cell expansion by flow cytometry. Each patient carried a diagnosis of severe acquired aplastic anemia. In this sample, this clonotype turned up many times. Its antigen is as yet unknown.

This sequence was found in a human donor with aplastic anemia. The sample consisted of sorted CD4+, CD8+, or CD8+CD57+ T cells (not recorded which) from PBMCs. This chain connects TRBV9 to TRBJ2-2; D may be TRBD1 (5 bases). The CDR3 region has the DNA TGTGCCAGCAGCGTAGGTGGCAGGGCTGACGGGGAGCTGTTTTTT. Its protein is CASSVGGRADGELFF.